This T cell receptor beta chain was retrieved from a study of blood T cell repertoires in COVID-19. Study summary: Samples representing acute and convalescent COVID-19 were sourced from the United States, Italy and Spain. Sources were T cells, B-cell-depleted T cells, or PBMCs; the material itself was cDNA or gDNA.

Methods used by the authors: Reference gene primer amplification yielded estimated nucleated cell counts. The protocol was immunoSEQ multiplex PCR, while the TCRdb copy is restricted to in-frame clones and leaves out a portion. Clone size and V and J calls were adopted from that table, with D and trimming inferred from the DNA. The sample has roughly 160,000 clones; roughly 84% are singletons. The receptor's source is a woman of 80 years or more with active or convalescent COVID-19. Sequenced input: peripheral blood.

DNA of the CDR3: TGTGCCAGCAGCTATGGACTAGCGGGAGCTCGTGAGCAGTTCTTC. It yields the protein CASSYGLAGAREQFF. The rearrangement links TRBV7-2 to TRBJ2-1; 13 nucleotides agree with TRBD2. The CDR3 has 15 residues. Trimming at V came to 4 bases and at J to 9 bases, leaving 6 bases not matched to a gene. Germline CDR1 reads SGHTA; CDR2 reads FQGNSA.